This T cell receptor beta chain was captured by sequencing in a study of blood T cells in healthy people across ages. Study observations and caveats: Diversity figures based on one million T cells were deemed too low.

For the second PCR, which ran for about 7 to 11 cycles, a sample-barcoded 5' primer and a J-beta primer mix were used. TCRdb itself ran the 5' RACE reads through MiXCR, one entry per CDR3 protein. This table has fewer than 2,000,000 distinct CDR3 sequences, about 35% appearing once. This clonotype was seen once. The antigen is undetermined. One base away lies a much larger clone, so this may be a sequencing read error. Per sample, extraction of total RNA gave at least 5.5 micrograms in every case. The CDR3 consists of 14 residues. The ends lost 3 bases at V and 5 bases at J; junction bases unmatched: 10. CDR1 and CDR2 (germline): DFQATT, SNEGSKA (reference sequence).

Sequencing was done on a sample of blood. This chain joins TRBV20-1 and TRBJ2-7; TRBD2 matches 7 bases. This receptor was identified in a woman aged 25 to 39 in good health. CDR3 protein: CSASSGGYNHEQYF. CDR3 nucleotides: TGCAGTGCTAGTTCCGGGGGGTATAATCACGAGCAGTACTTC.